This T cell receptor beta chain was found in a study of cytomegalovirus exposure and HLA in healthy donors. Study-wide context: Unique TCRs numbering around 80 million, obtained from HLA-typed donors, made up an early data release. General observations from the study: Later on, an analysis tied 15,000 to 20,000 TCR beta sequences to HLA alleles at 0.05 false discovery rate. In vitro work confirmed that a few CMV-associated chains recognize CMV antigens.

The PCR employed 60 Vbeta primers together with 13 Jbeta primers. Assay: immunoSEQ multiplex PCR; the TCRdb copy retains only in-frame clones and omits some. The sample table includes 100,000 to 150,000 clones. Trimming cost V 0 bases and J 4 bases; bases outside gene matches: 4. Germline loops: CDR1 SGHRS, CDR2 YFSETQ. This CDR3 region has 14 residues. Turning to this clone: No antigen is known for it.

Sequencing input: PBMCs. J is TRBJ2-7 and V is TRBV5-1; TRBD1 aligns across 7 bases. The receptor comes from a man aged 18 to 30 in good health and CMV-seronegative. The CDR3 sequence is CASSLDRGRYEQYF. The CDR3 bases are TGCGCCAGCAGCTTGGACAGGGGTAGGTACGAGCAGTACTTC.